This TCR beta chain derives from a study of blood T cell repertoires in COVID-19. Study details: Samples taken during acute and convalescent COVID-19 were collected in the United States, Italy and Spain.

Sequenced by immunoSEQ multiplex PCR; TCRdb stores in-frame clones only, minus some. Of some 180,000 clones listed, about nine tenths are singletons. As for this clone: Different DNA sequences within this sample yield the same CDR3.

The CDR3 consists of 11 residues. V shed 2 bases and J shed 4 bases, with 2 bases lying between them. CDR1 MDHEN and CDR2 SYDVKM come from the germline V gene. The sequenced sample was peripheral blood. The rearrangement joins TRBV28 to TRBJ2-5; no clear D gene. This sequence was found in an older man with active or convalescent COVID-19. DNA for the CDR3: TGTGCCAGCAGTTTACGAGAGACCCAGTACTTC. Its translation: CASSLRETQYF.